This T cell receptor (beta chain) emerged from a study of blood T cell repertoires in COVID-19. As for the study in general: Samples came from the United States, Italy and Spain, spanning acute and convalescent COVID-19.

The germline gives CDR1 LNHDA, CDR2 SQIVND (reference sequence). Losses at the gene ends were 6 bases for V and 3 bases for J; bases not matched to a gene: 8. CDR3 length equals 15 residues. Original data processing: Amplification with reference gene primers provided the estimates of nucleated cell counts. Generated by immunoSEQ multiplex PCR, the TCRdb table keeps only in-frame clones and is missing some. From that table come the V and J calls and clone size; the DNA was used to work out D and trimming. Of 90,000 or so clones detected, around 86% appear once; the ten largest clones hold 4.5% to 6.5%. Seattle participants joined during active infection and were tracked over time.

The TCR originated in a man in his fifties or sixties with COVID-19, enrolled during active disease. The chain couples TRBV19 to TRBJ1-5; TRBD1 matches 7 bases. The sequencing input was peripheral blood. In nucleotides, the CDR3 is TGTGCCAGTAGGACGCCGGGACAGTTCAATCAGCCCCAGCATTTT. It yields the protein CASRTPGQFNQPQHF.